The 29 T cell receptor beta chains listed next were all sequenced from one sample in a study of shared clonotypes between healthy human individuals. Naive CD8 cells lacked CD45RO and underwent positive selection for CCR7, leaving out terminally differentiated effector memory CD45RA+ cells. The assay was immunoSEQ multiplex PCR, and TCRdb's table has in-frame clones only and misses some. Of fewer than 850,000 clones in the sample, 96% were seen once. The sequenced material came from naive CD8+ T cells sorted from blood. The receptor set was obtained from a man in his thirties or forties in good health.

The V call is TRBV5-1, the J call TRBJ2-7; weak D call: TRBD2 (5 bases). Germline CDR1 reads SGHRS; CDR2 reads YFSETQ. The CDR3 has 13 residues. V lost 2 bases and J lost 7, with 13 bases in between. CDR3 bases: TGCGCCAGCAGCTTAATGGGAGTCGTTGAGCAGTACTTC. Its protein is CASSLMGVVEQYF.

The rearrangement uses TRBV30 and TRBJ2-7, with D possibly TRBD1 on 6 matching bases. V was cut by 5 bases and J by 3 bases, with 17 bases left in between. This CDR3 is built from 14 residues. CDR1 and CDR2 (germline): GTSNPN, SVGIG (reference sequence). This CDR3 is CAWRPGTTNYEQYF. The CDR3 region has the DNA TGTGCCTGGCGGCCCGGGACAACGAACTACGAGCAGTACTTC.

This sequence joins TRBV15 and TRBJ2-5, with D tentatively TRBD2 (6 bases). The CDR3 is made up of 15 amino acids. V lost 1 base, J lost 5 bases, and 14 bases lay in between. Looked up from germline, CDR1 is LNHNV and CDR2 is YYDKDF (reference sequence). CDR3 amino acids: CATSRGEDSGETQYF. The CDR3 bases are TGTGCCACCAGCAGAGGGGAGGATTCGGGGGAGACCCAGTACTTC.

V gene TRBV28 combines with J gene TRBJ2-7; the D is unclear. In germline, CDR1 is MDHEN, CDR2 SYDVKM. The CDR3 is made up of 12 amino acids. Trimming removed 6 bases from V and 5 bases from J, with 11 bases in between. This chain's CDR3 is CASSIRTNEQYF. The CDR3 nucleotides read TGTGCCAGCAGCATTCGGACGAACGAGCAGTACTTC. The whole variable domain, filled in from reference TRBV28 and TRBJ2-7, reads DVKVTQSSRYLVKRTGEKVFLECVQDMDHENMFWYRQDPGLGLRLIYFSYDVKMKEKGDIPEGYSVSREKKERFSLILESASTNQTSMYLCASSIRTNEQYFGPGTRLTVT.

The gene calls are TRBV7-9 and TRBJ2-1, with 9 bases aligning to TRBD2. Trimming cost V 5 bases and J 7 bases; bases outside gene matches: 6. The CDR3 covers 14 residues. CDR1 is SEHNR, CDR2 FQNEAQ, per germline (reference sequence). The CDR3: CASSPSGRFNEQFF. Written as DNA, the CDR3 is TGTGCCAGCAGCCCAAGCGGGAGGTTTAATGAGCAGTTCTTC.

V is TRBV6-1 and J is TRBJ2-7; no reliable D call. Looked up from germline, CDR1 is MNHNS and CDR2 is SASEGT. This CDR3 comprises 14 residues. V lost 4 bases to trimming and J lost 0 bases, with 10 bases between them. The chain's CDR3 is CASSAQKSSYEQYF. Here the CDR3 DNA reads TGTGCCAGCAGTGCTCAGAAAAGCTCCTACGAGCAGTACTTC.

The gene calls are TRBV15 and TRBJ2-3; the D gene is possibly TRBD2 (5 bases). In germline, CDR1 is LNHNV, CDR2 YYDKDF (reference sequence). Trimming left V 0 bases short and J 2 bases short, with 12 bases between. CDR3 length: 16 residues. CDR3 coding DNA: TGTGCCACCAGCAGAGATGGGCGGGCGGCCACAGATACGCAGTATTTT. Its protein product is CATSRDGRAATDTQYF.

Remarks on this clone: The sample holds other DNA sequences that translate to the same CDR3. The CDR3: CASSLAYEQYF. The CDR3 nucleotides read TGTGCCAGCAGTTTGGCGTACGAGCAGTACTTC. The V gene is TRBV27, the J gene TRBJ2-7, with D uncertain. The CDR3 totals 11 residues. Trimming cost V 3 bases and J 4 bases, with 4 bases left between them. Germline V gene lookup returns CDR1 MNHEY and CDR2 SMNVEV (reference sequence).

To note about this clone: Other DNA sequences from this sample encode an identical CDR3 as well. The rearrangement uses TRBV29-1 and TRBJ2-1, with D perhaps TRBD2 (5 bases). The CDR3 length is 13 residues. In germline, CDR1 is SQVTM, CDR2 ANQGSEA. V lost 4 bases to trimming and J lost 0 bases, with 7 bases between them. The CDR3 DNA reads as TGCAGCGTTGGTGGGAGCTCCTACAATGAGCAGTTCTTC. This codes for CSVGGSSYNEQFF.

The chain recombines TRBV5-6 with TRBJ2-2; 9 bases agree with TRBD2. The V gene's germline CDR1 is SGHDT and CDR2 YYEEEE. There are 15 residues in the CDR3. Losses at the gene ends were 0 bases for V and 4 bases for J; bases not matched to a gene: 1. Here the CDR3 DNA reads TGTGCCAGCAGCTTGGAAGCGGGAGGCACCGGGGAGCTGTTTTTT. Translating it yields CASSLEAGGTGELFF.

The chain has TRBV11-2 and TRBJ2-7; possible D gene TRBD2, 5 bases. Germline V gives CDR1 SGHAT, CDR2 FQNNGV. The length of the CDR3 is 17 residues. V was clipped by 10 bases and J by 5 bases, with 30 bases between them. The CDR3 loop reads CAILTRSFGTAWDEQYF. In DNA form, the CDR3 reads TGTGCCATCCTAACTAGGTCCTTCGGCACCGCCTGGGACGAGCAGTACTTC.

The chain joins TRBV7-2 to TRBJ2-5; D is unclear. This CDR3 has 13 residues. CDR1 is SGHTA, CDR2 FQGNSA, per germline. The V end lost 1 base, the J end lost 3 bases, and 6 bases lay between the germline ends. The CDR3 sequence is CASSLVSEETQYF. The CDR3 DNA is TGTGCCAGCAGCTTAGTGTCAGAAGAGACCCAGTACTTC.

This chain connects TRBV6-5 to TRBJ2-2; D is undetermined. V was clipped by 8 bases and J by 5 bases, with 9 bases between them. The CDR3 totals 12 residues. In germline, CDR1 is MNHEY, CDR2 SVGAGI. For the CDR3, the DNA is TGTGCCAGCTCCCCACGTACCGGGGAGCTGTTTTTT. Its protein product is CASSPRTGELFF.

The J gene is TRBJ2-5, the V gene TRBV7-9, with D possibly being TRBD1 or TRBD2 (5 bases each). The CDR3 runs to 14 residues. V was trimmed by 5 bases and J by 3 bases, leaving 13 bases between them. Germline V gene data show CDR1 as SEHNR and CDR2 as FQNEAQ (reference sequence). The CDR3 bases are TGTGCCAGCAGCACTCTCGGGACCGAAGAGACCCAGTACTTC. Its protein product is CASSTLGTEETQYF. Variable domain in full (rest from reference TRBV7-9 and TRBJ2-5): DTGVSQNPRHKITKRGQNVTFRCDPISEHNRLYWYRQTLGQGPEFLTYFQNEAQLEKSRLLSDRFSAERPKGSFSTLEIQRTEQGDSAMYLCASSTLGTEETQYFGPGTRLLVL.

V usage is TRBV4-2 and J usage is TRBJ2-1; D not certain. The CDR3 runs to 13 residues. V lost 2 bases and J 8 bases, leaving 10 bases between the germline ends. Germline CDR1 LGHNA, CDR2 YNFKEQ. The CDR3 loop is CASSQPERDEQFF. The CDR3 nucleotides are TGTGCCAGCAGCCAACCAGAGCGAGATGAGCAGTTCTTC.

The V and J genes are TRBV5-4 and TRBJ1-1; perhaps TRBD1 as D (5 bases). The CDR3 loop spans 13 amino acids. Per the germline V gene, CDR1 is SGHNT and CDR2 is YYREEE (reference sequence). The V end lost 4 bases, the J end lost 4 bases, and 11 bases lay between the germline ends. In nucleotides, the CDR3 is TGTGCCAGCAGCACGGGGGGGAGCACTGAAGCTTTCTTT. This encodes CASSTGGSTEAFF.

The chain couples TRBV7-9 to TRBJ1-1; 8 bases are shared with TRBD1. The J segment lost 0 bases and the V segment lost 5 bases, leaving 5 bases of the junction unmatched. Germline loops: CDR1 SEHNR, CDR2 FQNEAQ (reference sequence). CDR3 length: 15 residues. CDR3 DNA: TGTGCCAGCAGCCCAGGACAGGGTGTGAACACTGAAGCTTTCTTT. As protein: CASSPGQGVNTEAFF.

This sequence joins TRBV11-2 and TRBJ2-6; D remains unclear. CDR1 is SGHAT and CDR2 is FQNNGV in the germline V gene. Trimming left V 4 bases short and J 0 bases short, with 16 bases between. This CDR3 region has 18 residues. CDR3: CASSSGPRLGSGANVLTF. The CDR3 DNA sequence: TGTGCCAGCAGCTCCGGGCCCCGCTTGGGCTCTGGGGCCAACGTCCTGACTTTC. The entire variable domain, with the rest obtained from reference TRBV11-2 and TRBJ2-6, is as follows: EAGVAQSPRYKIIEKRQSVAFWCNPISGHATLYWYQQILGQGPKLLIQFQNNGVVDDSQLPKDRFSAERLKGVDSTLKIQPAKLEDSAVYLCASSSGPRLGSGANVLTFGAGSRLTVL.

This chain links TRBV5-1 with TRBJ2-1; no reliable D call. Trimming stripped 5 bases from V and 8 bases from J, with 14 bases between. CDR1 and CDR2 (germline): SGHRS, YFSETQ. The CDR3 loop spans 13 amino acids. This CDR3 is CASSPIPIDEQFF. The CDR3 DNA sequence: TGCGCCAGCAGTCCAATCCCCATTGATGAGCAGTTCTTC.

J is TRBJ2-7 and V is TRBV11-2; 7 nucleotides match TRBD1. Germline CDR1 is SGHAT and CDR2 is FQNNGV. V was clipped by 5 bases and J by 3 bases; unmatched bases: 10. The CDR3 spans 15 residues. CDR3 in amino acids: CASSAERQGNYEQYF. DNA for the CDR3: TGTGCCAGCAGCGCAGAACGACAGGGTAACTACGAGCAGTACTTC.

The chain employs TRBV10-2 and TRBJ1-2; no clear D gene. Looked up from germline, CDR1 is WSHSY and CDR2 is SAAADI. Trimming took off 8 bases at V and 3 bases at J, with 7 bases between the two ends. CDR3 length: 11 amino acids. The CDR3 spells CASDFDYGYTF. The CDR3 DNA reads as TGCGCCAGCGATTTTGACTATGGCTACACCTTC.

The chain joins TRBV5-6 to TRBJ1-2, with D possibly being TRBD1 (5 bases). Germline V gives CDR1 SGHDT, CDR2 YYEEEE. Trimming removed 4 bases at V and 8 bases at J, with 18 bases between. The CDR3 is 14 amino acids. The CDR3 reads CASSPSRGTYGYTF. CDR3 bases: TGTGCCAGCAGCCCGTCTCGAGGGACGTACGGCTACACCTTC.

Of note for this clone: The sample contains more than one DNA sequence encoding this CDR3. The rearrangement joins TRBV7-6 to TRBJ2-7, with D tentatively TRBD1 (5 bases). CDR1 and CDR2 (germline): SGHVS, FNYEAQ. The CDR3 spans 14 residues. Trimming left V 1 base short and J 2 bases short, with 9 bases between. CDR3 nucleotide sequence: TGTGCCAGCAGCTTAGGTCAGGGAACCTACGAGCAGTACTTC. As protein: CASSLGQGTYEQYF.

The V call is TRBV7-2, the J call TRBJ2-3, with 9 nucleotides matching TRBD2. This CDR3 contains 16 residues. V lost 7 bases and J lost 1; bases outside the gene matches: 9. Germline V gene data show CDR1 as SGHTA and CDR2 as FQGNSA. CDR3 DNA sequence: TGTGCCAGCATCCCGTCAATAGCGGGAGGCACAGATACGCAGTATTTT. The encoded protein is CASIPSIAGGTDTQYF.

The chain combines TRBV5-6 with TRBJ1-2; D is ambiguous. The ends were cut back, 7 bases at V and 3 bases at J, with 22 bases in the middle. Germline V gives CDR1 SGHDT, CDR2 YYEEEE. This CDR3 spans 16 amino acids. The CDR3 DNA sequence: TGTGCCAGCTGCTCGTCTGCGATGGGCACATACTATGGCTACACCTTC. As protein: CASCSSAMGTYYGYTF.

CDR3 protein: CATSTGTVYEQYF. Here the CDR3 DNA reads TGTGCCACCAGCACCGGGACAGTTTACGAGCAGTACTTC. The chain recombines TRBV15 with TRBJ2-7, with TRBD1 matching 7 bases. Looked up from germline, CDR1 is LNHNV and CDR2 is YYDKDF (reference sequence). V dropped 4 bases and J dropped 4; count of bases not matched to a gene: 4. This CDR3 has 13 residues.

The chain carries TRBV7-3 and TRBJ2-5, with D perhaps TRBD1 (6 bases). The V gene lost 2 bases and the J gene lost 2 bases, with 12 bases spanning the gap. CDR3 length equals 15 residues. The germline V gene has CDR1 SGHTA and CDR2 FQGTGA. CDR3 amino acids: CASSLDGQLQETQYF. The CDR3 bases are TGTGCCAGCAGCTTAGACGGACAGCTTCAAGAGACCCAGTACTTC.

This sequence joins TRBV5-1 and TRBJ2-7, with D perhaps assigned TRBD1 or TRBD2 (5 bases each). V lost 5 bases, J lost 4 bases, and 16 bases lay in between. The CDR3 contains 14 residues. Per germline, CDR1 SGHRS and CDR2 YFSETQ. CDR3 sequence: CASRGVGLGYEQYF. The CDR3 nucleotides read TGCGCCAGCAGGGGGGTTGGTCTCGGTTACGAGCAGTACTTC. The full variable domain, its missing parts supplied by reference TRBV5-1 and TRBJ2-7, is KAGVTQTPRYLIKTRGQQVTLSCSPISGHRSVSWYQQTPGQGLQFLFEYFSETQRNKGNFPGRFSGRQFSNSRSEMNVSTLELGDSALYLCASRGVGLGYEQYFGPGTRLTVT.

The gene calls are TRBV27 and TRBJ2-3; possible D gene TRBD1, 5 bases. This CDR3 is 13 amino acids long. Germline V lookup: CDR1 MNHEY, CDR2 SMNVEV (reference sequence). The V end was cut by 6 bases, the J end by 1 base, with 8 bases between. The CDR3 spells CASRGQRTDTQYF. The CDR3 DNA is TGTGCCAGCAGGGGGCAGCGCACAGATACGCAGTATTTT.